The clone carrying this T cell receptor beta chain was observed a single time. Assay: immunoSEQ multiplex PCR; the TCRdb copy retains only in-frame clones and omits some. The profile covers tens of thousands of clones, with roughly 93% appearing a single time and 18% taken by the ten largest. Sorting isolated naive CD4 T cells lacking CD45RO and expressing CD62L. The data were obtained in a study of human versus mouse CDR3 diversity and MHC coevolution. This CDR3 has 13 residues. V gene TRBV21-1 combines with J gene TRBJ2-7; the table assigns TRBD2, which was not confirmed against the DNA. TRBV21-1 is flagged as a pseudogene. Sequencing used naive CD4+ T cells from blood. The sample's subset: CD45RO-negative CD62L-positive naive CD4 T cells. This TCR was sampled from a person between 55 and 69 years old in good health. The CDR3 loop reads CASGRRGRPKQYF. The CDR3 bases are TGTGCCAGCGGAAGGAGGGGAAGACCAAAGCAGTACTTC.